Below are 9 T cell receptor beta chains sequenced from a single sample in a study of beta chain features in type 1 diabetes. Study-wide findings and caveats: For Type 1 diabetes patients, all four CD4+ subsets carried TCRB CDR3s that were moderately but significantly shorter.

All of the isolated RNA was reverse transcribed, so expressed TCRB transcripts were sequenced. Sequencing used immunoSEQ multiplex PCR; TCRdb keeps in-frame clones, though not all of them. The table shows hundreds of thousands of clones, with around 15% occurring only once. The antigens of these receptors remain unknown. The sequencing input was naive CD4+ T cells from blood. The receptors stem from a man aged 18 to 29 with type 1 diabetes.

There are a few counts of this clone. This rearrangement joins TRBV11-2 to TRBJ2-5; TRBD1 matches 8 bases. This CDR3 contains 16 residues. Germline assignment: CDR1 SGHAT and CDR2 FQNNGV. Trimming cost V 0 bases and J 5 bases; bases outside gene matches: 8. CDR3 loop: CASSLEGTGGKETQYF. CDR3 coding DNA: TGTGCCAGCAGCTTAGAAGGCACAGGGGGGAAGGAGACCCAGTACTTC.

The chain carries TRBV6-5 and TRBJ2-7; 8 bases align to TRBD1. The V segment lost 6 bases and the J segment 2 bases; nucleotides outside the gene matches: 3. Looked up from germline, CDR1 is MNHEY and CDR2 is SVGAGI. CDR3 length equals 13 residues. The CDR3 region is CASSTDRAYEQYF. CDR3 bases: TGTGCCAGCAGCACGGACAGGGCCTACGAGCAGTACTTC.

J is TRBJ2-1 and V is TRBV18; D is uncertain. Germline CDR1 reads KGHSH; CDR2 reads LQKENI. The length of the CDR3 is 11 residues. Trimming cost V 5 bases and J 8 bases, with 7 bases left between them. CDR3 region: CASSSGHEQFF. DNA for the CDR3: TGTGCCAGCTCATCGGGCCATGAGCAGTTCTTC.

The rearrangement uses TRBV28 and TRBJ2-5, with D perhaps TRBD1 (6 bases). Germline loops: CDR1 MDHEN, CDR2 SYDVKM. The V end was cut by 5 bases, the J end by 1 base, with 11 bases between. The CDR3 has 14 residues. CDR3 DNA: TGTGCCAGCAGTCCCGGACAGATCCAAGAGACCCAGTACTTC. Its protein product is CASSPGQIQETQYF.

The gene calls are TRBV30 and TRBJ1-1; D perhaps matches TRBD1 (5 bases). V was shortened by 1 base and J by 11 bases, with 20 bases between the two germline ends. This CDR3 is built from 14 residues. Germline CDR1 and CDR2: GTSNPN and SVGIG (reference sequence). CDR3: CAWSARGIVSGAFF. DNA for the CDR3: TGTGCCTGGAGTGCCCGGGGGATCGTAAGTGGGGCTTTCTTT.

This rearrangement joins TRBV6-1 to TRBJ1-1; 7 bases align to TRBD1. This CDR3 comprises 16 residues. CDR1 is MNHNS and CDR2 is SASEGT in the germline V gene. V lost 6 bases, J lost 6 bases, and 16 bases stayed unmatched. The CDR3 DNA reads as TGTGCCAGCAGCGAATTCACAGGGGTAAGGGGTGCTGAAGCTTTCTTT. Translating gives CASSEFTGVRGAEAFF.

This clone was counted between two and nine times. This sequence joins TRBV27 and TRBJ2-3, with 7 positions matching TRBD2. CDR1 is MNHEY and CDR2 is SMNVEV in the germline V gene (reference sequence). V was clipped by 1 base and J by 1 base; unmatched bases: 2. The CDR3 length is 15 residues. The CDR3 bases are TGTGCCAGCAGTTTATGGCTAGCGGGCACAGATACGCAGTATTTT. This encodes CASSLWLAGTDTQYF.

This clone has more than one count but fewer than ten. The J gene is TRBJ2-4, the V gene TRBV28, with TRBD1 identical over 9 bases. The germline CDR1 and CDR2 sequences are MDHEN and SYDVKM. V was pared by 4 bases and J by 6 bases, with 10 bases of the junction left unmatched. The CDR3 is made up of 16 amino acids. The DNA for the CDR3 is TGTGCCAGCAGTTCCCGGACAGGGGAAAGGAGAAACATTCAGTACTTC. Protein product: CASSSRTGERRNIQYF.

In nucleotides, the CDR3 is TGCAGTGCCCGGGGGAGCTTTGGCTACACCTTC. Translating it yields CSARGSFGYTF. V is TRBV20-1 and J is TRBJ1-2; possibly TRBD1 for D (5 bases). V dropped 6 bases and J dropped 7 bases, with 12 bases sitting between them. Germline V CDR1 and CDR2: DFQATT, SNEGSKA (reference sequence). The CDR3 is 11 amino acids.